A selection of T cell receptor beta chains follows, all from one sample in a study of identical twins. TCRdb re-called the 5' RACE reads with MiXCR, one entry per CDR3 protein. The sample shows 700,000 to 950,000 distinct CDR3 sequences, around 12% of them seen only once. In addition, the sample was reused for a study of yellow fever vaccine responses in identical twins.

What was sequenced was PBMCs. The receptors were sampled from a woman between 18 and 29 years old in good health. Both conserved end residues are part of each CDR3.

TRBJ2-1	TRBV19	CASSIDWLNNEQFF
TRBJ2-1	TRBV2	CASSGTRGSGNEQFF
TRBJ2-1	TRBV3-1	CASSQEDRSSSNEQFF
TRBJ2-5	TRBV2	CASGRSGETQYF
TRBJ2-3	TRBV2	CAILPQGDRGRDTQYF
TRBJ2-3	TRBV7-3	CASSLRDRTLGDTQYF
TRBJ2-3	TRBV12-3/TRBV12-4	CASSQLAGVTDTQYF
TRBJ2-5	TRBV29-1	CSGRLAGVQETQYF
TRBJ2-2	TRBV10-2	CASSPGLVFGELFF
TRBJ2-1	TRBV20-1	CSASSGGRYNEQFF
TRBJ1-2	TRBV12-3/TRBV12-4	CASSPGQGYDYGYTF
TRBJ2-2	TRBV23-1	CASSSHADPSGELFF
TRBJ2-3	TRBV25-1	CASSAYREITDTQYF
TRBJ1-6	TRBV2	CASTPIQRHRGNSPLHF
TRBJ2-7	TRBV5-5	CASAGAESSYEQYF
TRBJ2-7	TRBV20-1	CSARPPARTSGTSYEQYF
TRBJ1-5	TRBV20-1	CSVGSPPNSNQPQHF
TRBJ2-7	TRBV12-3/TRBV12-4	CASRVGGGPREQYF
TRBJ2-5	TRBV28	CASSSPPSGRETQYF
TRBJ2-1	TRBV25-1	CASTRGGGWYNEQFF
TRBJ1-5	TRBV12-3/TRBV12-4	CASSLGHPSNQPQHF
TRBJ2-1	TRBV3-1	CASSLARWEQFF
TRBJ2-5	TRBV7-3	CASSLTQGAVETQYF
TRBJ1-5	TRBV6-1	CASSVGQEVFSNQPQHF
TRBJ2-3	TRBV27	CASSFPSGGTDTQYF
TRBJ2-5	TRBV6-6	CASSGGTGGVETQYF
TRBJ1-5	TRBV27	CASSLRRDRGPHQPQHF
TRBJ2-7	TRBV3-1	CAPTPAGARDEQYF
TRBJ2-3	TRBV5-1	CASRRQGVGTDTQYF
TRBJ2-1	TRBV28	CASSLVSSGTKNEQFF
TRBJ2-2	TRBV3-1	CASSQRGTSGQELFF
TRBJ2-6	TRBV5-1	CASSPDYIMGANVLTF
TRBJ2-1	TRBV11-2	CASSSQGAWGNEQFF
TRBJ2-5	TRBV6-1	CASIRNRDREETQYF
TRBJ2-1	TRBV11-2	CASSLVVLAGGPYDTYNEQFF
TRBJ2-4	TRBV29-1	CSAEQGAKNIQYF
TRBJ1-3	TRBV29-1	CSAGAGNTIYF
TRBJ2-1	TRBV28	CASSYRVSAYNEQFF
TRBJ2-2	TRBV20-1	CSASLATAGNTGELFF
TRBJ1-5	TRBV20-1	CSARDPRGQGGNQPQHF
TRBJ1-6	TRBV7-9	CASSFFTGDSPLHF
TRBJ2-1	TRBV2	CASSDRSTGRHNEQFF
TRBJ2-2	TRBV4-1	CASSQALAGAETGELFF
TRBJ1-1	TRBV7-2	CASTEGGAVNTEAFF
TRBJ2-3	TRBV20-1	CSALPSGGLHTDTQYF
TRBJ2-3	TRBV12-3/TRBV12-4	CASRLPGLASTQYF
TRBJ2-2	TRBV12-3/TRBV12-4	CASSLGTPNTGELFF
TRBJ1-6	TRBV12-3/TRBV12-4	CASSLGGNRSPLHF
TRBJ2-3	TRBV7-2	CASSLEWEGQYF
TRBJ1-1	TRBV24-1	CATSGEGSTEAFF